The 23 T cell receptor beta chains listed next were all sequenced from one sample in a study of T cells expressing NK-cell markers. Reprocessing the 5' RACE reads, TCRdb reports a single entry for every CDR3 protein and omits DNA. This repertoire comprises 440,000 or so distinct CDR3 sequences; its ten largest clones make up 7.3%. The sample was blood T cells: a sorted CD56 or NKG2C T cell subset, CD4+ or CD8+ T cells, or bulk PBMC T cells (not recorded which). Receptors originate from a woman aged 18 to 75 in good health.

The gene calls are TRBV15 and TRBJ1-5. This CDR3 has 14 amino acids. Germline V gene sequence: CDR1 LNHNV, CDR2 YYDKDF (reference sequence). The CDR3 spells CATSSDTGNQPQHF.

The chain is built from TRBV4-2 and TRBJ2-3; TCRdb's D gene call, TRBD2, goes unchecked for lack of DNA. The CDR3 runs 15 residues. CDR1 and CDR2 from the germline V gene are LGHNA and YNFKEQ. CDR3 in amino acids: CASSQSPVARDTQYF.

The J gene is TRBJ2-7, the V gene TRBV12-3 or TRBV12-4; no DNA is available, so the TRBD2 call from TCRdb remains unchecked. The CDR3 runs 14 residues. The CDR3 sequence: CASSLLAGGFEQYF.

The rearrangement joins TRBV7-2 to TRBJ2-5. CDR1 is SGHTA and CDR2 is FQGNSA in the germline V gene. CDR3 length: 14 amino acids. The CDR3 region is CASSLSANQETQYF.

The chain employs TRBV6-1 and TRBJ1-5; TCRdb returns TRBD1, unconfirmable since there is no DNA. Germline V CDR1 and CDR2: MNHNS, SASEGT. This CDR3 has 14 residues. CDR3 in amino acids: CASRRDRANQPQHF.

The chain employs TRBV6-2 or TRBV6-3 and TRBJ2-2; TCRdb gives TRBD1 as the D gene, but with no DNA this cannot be confirmed. The length of the CDR3 is 14 residues. Germline CDR1 is MNHEY and CDR2 is SVGEGT. Here the CDR3 reads CASNRIQGAGELFF.

The chain is built from TRBV4-2 and TRBJ2-7. Germline CDR1 and CDR2: LGHNA and YNFKEQ. CDR3 length: 14 amino acids. The chain's CDR3 is CASSQDSATYEQYF.

This chain connects TRBV18 to TRBJ2-1; TCRdb indicates TRBD2, and absent DNA this call remains unverified. Looked up from germline, CDR1 is KGHSH and CDR2 is LQKENI. The CDR3 covers 14 residues. CDR3: CASSRLAGENEQFF.

This sequence joins TRBV5-1 and TRBJ2-1. CDR1 and CDR2 (germline): SGHRS, YFSETQ. The CDR3 is made up of 13 amino acids. The CDR3 reads CASSLDKNNEQFF.

The gene calls are TRBV27 and TRBJ1-2. Per the germline V gene, CDR1 is MNHEY and CDR2 is SMNVEV (reference sequence). The CDR3 extends over 14 amino acids. CDR3 region: CASSLSIGSYGYTF.

The chain joins TRBV27 to TRBJ1-1; TCRdb names TRBD1, which stays unverified in the absence of DNA. The CDR3 covers 16 residues. Looked up from germline, CDR1 is MNHEY and CDR2 is SMNVEV (reference sequence). This chain's CDR3 is CASSRGTGRGNTEAFF.

The chain combines TRBV12-3 or TRBV12-4 with TRBJ2-5; TCRdb gives TRBD1 as the D gene, but with no DNA this cannot be confirmed. The CDR3 runs to 15 residues. Here the CDR3 reads CASSSGTGAQETQYF.

This chain connects TRBV6-5 to TRBJ1-2; TCRdb lists TRBD1, though no DNA is available to test this call. Germline V gene sequence: CDR1 MNHEY, CDR2 SVGAGI. The CDR3 consists of 15 residues. The CDR3 loop reads CASSYGDGTNYGYTF.

This sequence joins TRBV11-2 and TRBJ2-3. There are 16 residues in the CDR3. Germline V gene lookup returns CDR1 SGHAT and CDR2 FQNNGV. The CDR3 loop is CASSFSASTITDTQYF.

The genes are TRBV7-3 and TRBJ2-3; without DNA, the TCRdb call of TRBD1 cannot be checked. Germline lookup yields CDR1 SGHTA and CDR2 FQGTGA. The length of the CDR3 is 15 residues. The CDR3 protein is CASTPGRVDTDTQYF.

This chain links TRBV6-1 with TRBJ2-3; with no DNA, the TCRdb D assignment of TRBD1 cannot be verified. The CDR3 extends over 16 amino acids. CDR1 is MNHNS, CDR2 SASEGT, per germline. The CDR3 here is CASSRGVQGRTDTQYF.

This chain uses TRBV12-3 or TRBV12-4 with TRBJ2-1. CDR3 length: 12 residues. CDR3: CASSLPNNEQFF.

The chain links TRBV5-1 to TRBJ1-1; TCRdb's assignment of TRBD1 cannot be checked, as there is no DNA. The length of the CDR3 is 14 residues. The V gene's germline CDR1 is SGHRS and CDR2 YFSETQ. The CDR3 reads CASSGDSSRTEAFF.

V and J are TRBV7-2 and TRBJ2-5; the D call from TCRdb, TRBD2, cannot be confirmed without DNA. From germline, CDR1 is SGHTA and CDR2 FQGNSA. The CDR3 has 14 amino acids. The CDR3 sequence: CASSASGREETQYF.

CDR3 in amino acids: CASSLRREGRDNEQFF. This chain joins TRBV28 and TRBJ2-1; no DNA is available, so the TRBD2 call from TCRdb remains unchecked. CDR1 is MDHEN and CDR2 is SYDVKM in the germline V gene. This CDR3 has 16 residues.

The chain joins TRBV20-1 to TRBJ2-2; checking the TCRdb D call of TRBD1 is not possible without DNA. CDR3 length: 13 residues. Looked up from germline, CDR1 is DFQATT and CDR2 is SNEGSKA (reference sequence). CDR3 residues: CSAGQGAFGELFF.

This chain uses TRBV5-1 with TRBJ2-1. This CDR3 is 16 amino acids long. Per the germline V gene, CDR1 is SGHRS and CDR2 is YFSETQ. CDR3: CASSLVAGVTYNEQFF. The full variable domain, its missing parts supplied by reference TRBV5-1 and TRBJ2-1, is KAGVTQTPRYLIKTRGQQVTLSCSPISGHRSVSWYQQTPGQGLQFLFEYFSETQRNKGNFPGRFSGRQFSNSRSEMNVSTLELGDSALYLCASSLVAGVTYNEQFFGPGTRLTVL.

The chain couples TRBV7-2 to TRBJ2-3; lacking DNA, the TRBD2 call made by TCRdb goes unchecked. Looked up from germline, CDR1 is SGHTA and CDR2 is FQGNSA. The CDR3 extends over 18 amino acids. The CDR3 loop is CASSITLAGGTITDTQYF.